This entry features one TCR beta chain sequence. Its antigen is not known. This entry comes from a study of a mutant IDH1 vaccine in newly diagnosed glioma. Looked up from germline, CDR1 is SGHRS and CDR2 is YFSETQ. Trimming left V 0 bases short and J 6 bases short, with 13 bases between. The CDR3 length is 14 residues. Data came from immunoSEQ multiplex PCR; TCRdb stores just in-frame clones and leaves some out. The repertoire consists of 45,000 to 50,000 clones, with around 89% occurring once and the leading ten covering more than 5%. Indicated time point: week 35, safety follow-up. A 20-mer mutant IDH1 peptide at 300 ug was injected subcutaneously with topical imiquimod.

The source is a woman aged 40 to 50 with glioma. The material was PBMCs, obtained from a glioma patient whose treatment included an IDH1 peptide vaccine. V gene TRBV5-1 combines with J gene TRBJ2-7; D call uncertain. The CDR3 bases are TGCGCCAGCAGCTTGGGCCCTCAACCGACCGAGCAGTACTTC. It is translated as CASSLGPQPTEQYF.